The clone carrying this T cell receptor beta chain was found once. Germline assignment: CDR1 SEHNR and CDR2 FQNEAQ (reference sequence). V dropped 3 bases and J dropped 1 base, with 6 bases sitting between them. The CDR3 spans 13 residues. In TCRdb, the 5' RACE reads were re-called with MiXCR into one record per CDR3 protein. Here the sample spans 25,000 to 40,000 distinct CDR3 sequences, around a quarter being singletons. V and J are TRBV7-9 and TRBJ2-5, with D hard to call. Sequenced: memory CD4+ T cells sorted from blood. Subset here: memory CD4+ T cells, CD4+CD45RO+CD25-. The receptor was isolated from a female donor with breast cancer. CDR3 loop: CASSFPLQETQYF. CDR3 DNA sequence: TGTGCCAGCAGCTTCCCACTCCAAGAGACCCAGTACTTC.